This TCR beta chain came from a study of control samples from healthy donors and cancer patients (dated by TCRdb to the early 2020s). Remarks on this clone: Its specific antigen is unknown. No clone much larger than this one lies a single base away; base qualities are absent.

In the germline V gene, CDR1 corresponds to SQVTM and CDR2 to ANQGSEA. V loses 4 bases, J loses 4 bases, and the germline ends lie 13 bases apart. The CDR3 numbers 13 residues from cysteine through phenylalanine. This entry keeps only the CDR3 DNA: 39 bases, framed from base 1. Library construction relied on the immunoSEQ multiplex PCR assay. The table was pulled from immuneACCESS by TCRdb, which kept in-frame rearrangements only. Such tables lose some clones; where checked, under half of the loss comes from unresolved V genes, and the rest has no known cause. The sample includes approximately 100,000 clones, with around 89% observed a single time. Of the sample, approximately 8.3% falls within the top ten clones.

The sequence came from a man younger than 45 in good health. In this chain, TRBV29-1 is recombined with TRBJ1-2; the D gene is perhaps TRBD1, on 5 matching bases. Specimen: blood. The CDR3 protein: CSVVKGEAYGYTF. The DNA is as follows: TGCAGCGTTGTTAAAGGGGAAGCCTATGGCTACACCTTC.